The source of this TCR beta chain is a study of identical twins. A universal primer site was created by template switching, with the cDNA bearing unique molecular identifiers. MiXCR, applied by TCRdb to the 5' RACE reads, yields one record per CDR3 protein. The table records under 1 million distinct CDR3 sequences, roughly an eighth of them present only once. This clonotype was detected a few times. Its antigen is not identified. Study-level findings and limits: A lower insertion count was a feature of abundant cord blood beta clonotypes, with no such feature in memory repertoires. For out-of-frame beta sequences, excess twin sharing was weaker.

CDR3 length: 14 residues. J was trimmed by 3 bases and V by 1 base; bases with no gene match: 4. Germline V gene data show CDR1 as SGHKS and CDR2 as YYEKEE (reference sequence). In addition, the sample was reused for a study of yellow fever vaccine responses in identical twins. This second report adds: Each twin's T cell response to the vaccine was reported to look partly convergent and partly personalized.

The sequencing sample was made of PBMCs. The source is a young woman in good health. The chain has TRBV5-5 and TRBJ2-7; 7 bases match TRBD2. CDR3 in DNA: TGTGCCAGCAGCTTGTTTAGCGGGCGCTACGAGCAGTACTTC. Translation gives CASSLFSGRYEQYF.